Below are 21 T cell receptor beta chains sequenced from a single sample in a study of T cells in Graves' hyperthyroidism and ophthalmopathy. Researchers took RNA transcripts and amplified the TCR beta CDR3 regions from them. A set of HTBI primers served as the primers for a first-round RT-PCR of the TCR CDR3. TCRdb independently ran MiXCR on the multiplex PCR reads; one entry per CDR3 protein. Counted here are hundreds of thousands of distinct CDR3 sequences, 15% to 20% occurring once; the ten biggest clones make up 15% to 20%. The sample taken for sequencing was blood. These receptors came from a woman aged 18-35 years with Graves' hyperthyroidism.

This clonotype was picked up a small number of times. The chain uses TRBV7-2 and TRBJ2-6; D is unclear. V was clipped by 8 bases and J by 0 bases, with 5 bases between them. Looked up from germline, CDR1 is SGHTA and CDR2 is FQGNSA. This CDR3 is 13 amino acids long. The chain's CDR3 is CASLFSGANVLTF. The CDR3 region has the DNA TGTGCCAGCCTGTTCTCTGGGGCCAACGTCCTGACTTTC. Based on the CDR3 plus reference TRBV7-2 and TRBJ2-6, the full variable domain is GAGVSQSPSNKVTEKGKDVELRCDPISGHTALYWYRQSLGQGLEFLIYFQGNSAPDKSGLPSDRFSAERTGGSVSTLTIQRTQQEDSAVYLCASLFSGANVLTFGAGSRLTVL.

As concerns this clonotype: A read error may explain this, as a much larger clone is one base away. The chain recombines TRBV5-6 with TRBJ1-6; D is unresolved. Per germline, CDR1 SGHDT and CDR2 YYEEEE. V shed 3 bases and J shed 5 bases, with 9 bases lying between them. This CDR3 is built from 14 residues. CDR3: CASSSRGHNSPLHF. The CDR3 DNA reads TGTGCCAGCAGCTCCCGGGGTCATAATTCACCCCTCCACTTT.

The chain uses TRBV11-3 and TRBJ2-1; TRBD2 matches 11 bases. Unmatched junction bases numbered 11, after V lost 4 bases and J lost 6 bases. Germline V CDR1 and CDR2: SGHNT, YENEEA. The CDR3 consists of 17 residues. In DNA, the CDR3 is TGTGCCAGCAGCTCCCATAGCGGGGGGGCCCCCCGCAATGAGCAGTTCTTC. It specifies CASSSHSGGAPRNEQFF.

Ten or more counts support this clonotype. The chain carries TRBV6-5 and TRBJ1-5; D gene ambiguous. Germline values: CDR1 MNHEY, CDR2 SVGAGI. V was pared by 0 bases and J by 3 bases, with 9 bases between. The CDR3 is 15 residues long. CDR3 amino acids: CASSYSSGSNQPQHF. The CDR3 DNA reads TGTGCCAGCAGTTACTCTAGCGGGTCCAATCAGCCCCAGCATTTT.

This clonotype was observed a few times. The chain recombines TRBV9 with TRBJ2-5, with 10 bases identical to TRBD1. The CDR3 runs 15 residues. Per germline, CDR1 SGDLS and CDR2 YYNGEE. Germline trimming cut 4 bases from V and 6 bases from J; bases unmatched to any gene: 9. Here the CDR3 DNA reads TGTGCCAGCAGCTCTCGGGACAGGGGAATGAAGACCCAGTACTTC. It codes for CASSSRDRGMKTQYF. Looking up the rest from reference TRBV9 and TRBJ2-5 gives the full variable domain: DSGVTQTPKHLITATGQRVTLRCSPRSGDLSVYWYQQSLDQGLQFLIQYYNGEERAKGNILERFSAQQFPDLHSELNLSSLELGDSALYFCASSSRDRGMKTQYFGPGTRLLVL.

Concerning this clonotype: This sequence may be a read error, since a much larger clone differs from it by one base. In this CDR3 the conserved last residue, phenylalanine or tryptophan, is missing, so a read error is likely. V is TRBV2 and J is TRBJ2-6; D is tentatively TRBD1 or TRBD2 (5 bases each). Germline values: CDR1 SNHLY, CDR2 FYNNEI. Trimming removed 3 bases at V and 4 bases at J, with 10 bases between. This CDR3 has 15 amino acids. In nucleotides, the CDR3 is TGTGCCAGCAGTGAGGCAGGGAGCGGGGCCAACGTCCTGACTCTC. Its translation: CASSEAGSGANVLTL.

V and J are TRBV6-1 and TRBJ1-3; D is uncertain. V was pared by 2 bases and J by 4 bases, with 24 bases between. The CDR3 covers 19 residues. The germline gives CDR1 MNHNS, CDR2 SASEGT. The CDR3 sequence is CASSESVWYPDRNGNTIYF. CDR3 nucleotide sequence: TGTGCCAGCAGTGAATCCGTTTGGTACCCCGACCGAAACGGAAACACCATATATTTT.

The chain uses TRBV20-1 and TRBJ2-1, with D possibly being TRBD2 (6 bases). Trimming took 0 bases from V and 15 from J, leaving 15 bases between them. This CDR3 contains 12 residues. Looked up from germline, CDR1 is DFQATT and CDR2 is SNEGSKA (reference sequence). The CDR3 sequence is CSARDYLASAFF. The CDR3 DNA sequence: TGCAGTGCTAGAGATTACCTAGCGTCAGCGTTCTTC.

This clonotype has ten or more counts. V and J are TRBV2 and TRBJ1-1; 8 bases align to TRBD1. Looked up from germline, CDR1 is SNHLY and CDR2 is FYNNEI. J was trimmed by 0 bases and V by 4 bases; bases with no gene match: 10. This CDR3 spans 17 amino acids. The CDR3 reads CASSGGGTGLMNTEAFF. DNA for the CDR3: TGTGCCAGCAGTGGAGGGGGGACAGGACTCATGAACACTGAAGCTTTCTTT. Combining the CDR3 with reference TRBV2 and TRBJ1-1 gives the whole variable domain EPEVTQTPSHQVTQMGQEVILRCVPISNHLYFYWYRQILGQKVEFLVSFYNNEISEKSEIFDDQFSVERPDGSNFTLKIRSTKLEDSAMYFCASSGGGTGLMNTEAFFGQGTRLTVV.

This clonotype showed up many times. This chain uses TRBV11-2 with TRBJ1-3, with D unclear. V lost 5 bases to trimming and J lost 0 bases, with 17 bases between them. The CDR3 totals 17 residues. The germline V gene encodes CDR1 SGHAT and CDR2 FQNNGV. Here the CDR3 reads CASSDTRKDFSGNTIYF. Here the CDR3 DNA reads TGTGCCAGCAGCGACACCCGCAAAGACTTCTCTGGAAACACCATATATTTT.

At least ten counts were recorded for this clonotype. This chain joins TRBV5-1 and TRBJ1-3; 7 positions match TRBD1. This CDR3 comprises 15 residues. V lost 4 bases and J lost 0; bases outside the gene matches: 4. The germline V gene has CDR1 SGHRS and CDR2 YFSETQ. CDR3 amino acids: CASSMTGSSGNTIYF. In DNA, the CDR3 is TGCGCCAGCAGCATGACAGGGAGCTCTGGAAACACCATATATTTT.

On this clonotype: A read error may explain this, as a much larger clone is one base away. V gene TRBV30 combines with J gene TRBJ1-1; no clear D gene. Deletions cut 5 bases from V and 8 bases from J, with 12 bases between. The CDR3 contains 11 residues. Per germline, CDR1 GTSNPN and CDR2 SVGIG (reference sequence). This CDR3 is CAWGGRAEAFF. As DNA, the CDR3 is TGTGCCTGGGGTGGGCGAGCAGAAGCTTTCTTT.

This clonotype was picked up a small number of times. The chain employs TRBV18 and TRBJ2-1; TRBD1 matches at 10 bases. Germline CDR1 reads KGHSH; CDR2 reads LQKENI. Trimming cost V 3 bases and J 9 bases; bases outside gene matches: 11. The CDR3 is 16 amino acids. The CDR3 here is CASSPAGDRGQGEQFF. CDR3 sequence (DNA): TGTGCCAGCTCACCCGCTGGGGACAGGGGTCAAGGTGAGCAGTTCTTC.

The rearrangement joins TRBV12-3 or TRBV12-4 to TRBJ2-7; TRBD1 aligns across 7 bases. This CDR3 has 13 amino acids. Unmatched junction bases numbered 4, after V lost 8 bases and J lost 0 bases. CDR3 sequence: CASGGQTSYEQYF. CDR3 nucleotides: TGTGCCAGCGGGGGACAGACCTCCTACGAGCAGTACTTC.

This clonotype was observed at least ten times. The V call is TRBV20-1, the J call TRBJ2-1; D might be TRBD1 (6 bases). The CDR3 extends over 15 amino acids. Germline V gene data show CDR1 as DFQATT and CDR2 as SNEGSKA (reference sequence). Trimming left V 5 bases short and J 3 bases short, with 17 bases between. CDR3 sequence: CSAPPQGTNYNEQFF. The CDR3 DNA reads TGCAGTGCTCCTCCCCAGGGGACGAACTACAATGAGCAGTTCTTC.

This clonotype was seen only a few times. This chain links TRBV24-1 with TRBJ2-5, with D possibly matching TRBD1 (7 bases). The CDR3 length is 15 residues. Between the trimmed V and J ends, which lost 9 bases and 0 bases, there was a span of 16 bases. Per the germline V gene, CDR1 is KGHDR and CDR2 is SFDVKD. CDR3 residues: CATSRQGGNQETQYF. The CDR3 nucleotides read TGTGCCACCTCAAGGCAGGGGGGAAACCAAGAGACCCAGTACTTC.

The chain links TRBV6-2 or TRBV6-3 to TRBJ2-5, with D possibly matching TRBD1 (5 bases). Germline-derived CDR1 and CDR2 are MNHEY and SVGEGT. This CDR3 has 15 residues. V gave up 1 base and J gave up 4 bases, with 13 bases separating them. CDR3 nucleotides: TGTGCCAGCAGTTACTTAGGGGCCGCGACAGAGACCCAGTACTTC. Its translation: CASSYLGAATETQYF.

The V and J genes are TRBV5-1 and TRBJ2-3; 9 bases are shared with TRBD2. The germline gives CDR1 SGHRS, CDR2 YFSETQ. The junction had 7 bases not matched to a gene; V was cut back by 4 bases and J by 1 base. The CDR3 extends over 16 amino acids. The CDR3 loop is CASSQRAGGGTDTQYF. Here the CDR3 DNA reads TGCGCCAGCAGCCAACGAGCGGGGGGAGGCACAGATACGCAGTATTTT. Drawing the rest from reference TRBV5-1 and TRBJ2-3, the complete variable domain is KAGVTQTPRYLIKTRGQQVTLSCSPISGHRSVSWYQQTPGQGLQFLFEYFSETQRNKGNFPGRFSGRQFSNSRSEMNVSTLELGDSALYLCASSQRAGGGTDTQYFGPGTRLTVL.

This clonotype was seen more than once but under ten times. J is TRBJ1-3 and V is TRBV2; possibly TRBD1 for D (6 bases). CDR1 SNHLY and CDR2 FYNNEI come from the germline V gene. This CDR3 has 14 residues. Trimming took off 5 bases at V and 0 bases at J, with 8 bases between the two ends. CDR3 sequence reads: CASSQTGSGNTIYF. CDR3 coding DNA: TGTGCCAGCAGTCAGACAGGCTCTGGAAACACCATATATTTT.

As regards this clonotype: A much larger clone is a single base away; this may be a read error. The chain links TRBV20-1 to TRBJ1-5; no reliable D call. The CDR3 sequence is 11 residues long. The germline V gene encodes CDR1 DFQATT and CDR2 SNEGSKA (reference sequence). The DNA of the CDR3 is TGCACTGCTGGACCGCCCCAGCCCCAGCATTTT. Amino acid sequence: CTAGPPQPQHF.

This clonotype was seen repeatedly, ten times or more. The rearrangement joins TRBV6-2 or TRBV6-3 to TRBJ2-1; 7 bases map to TRBD2. After removal of 6 bases from V and 4 bases from J, the junction contained 6 bases not matched to a gene. This CDR3 contains 14 residues. Germline CDR1 reads MNHEY; CDR2 reads SVGEGT. The CDR3 nucleotides read TGTGCCAGCAGCCTGGGACTAACTTACAATGAGCAGTTCTTC. Its protein is CASSLGLTYNEQFF.